The T cell receptor beta chain under discussion was sequenced for a study of cytomegalovirus exposure and HLA in healthy donors. Libraries were prepared by immunoSEQ multiplex PCR; TCRdb keeps only in-frame clonotypes and omits some of them. Among fewer than 400,000 clones listed, nearly 90% were seen once. The ends were cut back, 4 bases at V and 6 bases at J, with 9 bases in the middle. The germline CDR1 and CDR2 sequences are MNHEY and SVGAGI. The CDR3 covers 12 residues. The chain joins TRBV6-5 to TRBJ1-2, with D possibly being TRBD1 (6 bases). The TCR sequence derives from a young man in good health and CMV-seronegative. The sequenced sample was PBMCs. CDR3 residues: CASSSGVHGYTF. The CDR3 region has the DNA TGTGCCAGCAGTTCAGGGGTTCATGGCTACACCTTC.